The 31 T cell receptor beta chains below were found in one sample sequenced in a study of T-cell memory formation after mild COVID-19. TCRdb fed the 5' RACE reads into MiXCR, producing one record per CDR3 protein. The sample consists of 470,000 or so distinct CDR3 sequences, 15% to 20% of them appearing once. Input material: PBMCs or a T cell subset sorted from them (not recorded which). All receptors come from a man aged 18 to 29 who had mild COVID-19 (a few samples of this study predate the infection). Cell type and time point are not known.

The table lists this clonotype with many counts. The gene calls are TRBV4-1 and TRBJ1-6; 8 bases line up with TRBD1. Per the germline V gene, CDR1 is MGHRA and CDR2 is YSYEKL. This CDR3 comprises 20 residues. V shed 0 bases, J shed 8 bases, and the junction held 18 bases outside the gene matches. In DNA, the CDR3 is TGCGCCAGCAGCCAAGAACCTACATTAGGACAGGGAAGTGTATATTCACCCCTCCACTTT. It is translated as CASSQEPTLGQGSVYSPLHF.

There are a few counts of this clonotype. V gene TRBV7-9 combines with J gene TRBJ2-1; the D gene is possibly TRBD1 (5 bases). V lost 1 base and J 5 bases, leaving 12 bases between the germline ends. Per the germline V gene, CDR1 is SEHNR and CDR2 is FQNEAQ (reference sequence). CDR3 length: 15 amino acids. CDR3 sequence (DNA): TGTGCCAGCAGCTTAGACCAGGGAAGTCACAATGAGCAGTTCTTC. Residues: CASSLDQGSHNEQFF.

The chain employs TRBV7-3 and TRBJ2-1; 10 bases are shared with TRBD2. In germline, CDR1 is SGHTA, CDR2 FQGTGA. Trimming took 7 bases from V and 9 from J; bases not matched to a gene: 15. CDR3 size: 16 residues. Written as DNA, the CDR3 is TGTGCCAGCAAGCCCACCGGGACTAGCGTTGTGGGTGAGCAGTTCTTC. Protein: CASKPTGTSVVGEQFF. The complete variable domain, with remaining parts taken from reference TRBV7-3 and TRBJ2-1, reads GAGVSQTPSNKVTEKGKYVELRCDPISGHTALYWYRQSLGQGPEFLIYFQGTGAADDSGLPNDRFFAVRPEGSVSTLKIQRTERGDSAVYLCASKPTGTSVVGEQFFGPGTRLTVL.

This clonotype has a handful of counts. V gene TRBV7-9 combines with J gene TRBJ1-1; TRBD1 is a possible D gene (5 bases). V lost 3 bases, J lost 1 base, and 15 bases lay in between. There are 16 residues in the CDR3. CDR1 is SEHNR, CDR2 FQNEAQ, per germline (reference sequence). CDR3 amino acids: CASSLGGGTTNTEAFF. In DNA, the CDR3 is TGTGCCAGCAGCTTGGGGGGGGGAACTACGAACACTGAAGCTTTCTTT.

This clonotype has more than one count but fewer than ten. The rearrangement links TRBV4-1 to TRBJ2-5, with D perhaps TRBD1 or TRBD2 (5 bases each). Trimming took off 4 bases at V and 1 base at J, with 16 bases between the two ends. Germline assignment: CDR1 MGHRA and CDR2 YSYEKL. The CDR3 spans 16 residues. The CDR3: CASSRRGGPIQETQYF. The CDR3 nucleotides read TGCGCCAGCAGCCGTCGGGGCGGACCAATCCAAGAGACCCAGTACTTC.

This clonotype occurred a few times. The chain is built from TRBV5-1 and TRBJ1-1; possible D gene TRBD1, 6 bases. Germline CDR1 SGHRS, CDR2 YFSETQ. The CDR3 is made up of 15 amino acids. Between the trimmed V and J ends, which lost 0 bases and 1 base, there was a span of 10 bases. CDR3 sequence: CASSLDPTGNTEAFF. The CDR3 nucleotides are TGCGCCAGCAGCTTGGACCCGACAGGGAACACTGAAGCTTTCTTT.

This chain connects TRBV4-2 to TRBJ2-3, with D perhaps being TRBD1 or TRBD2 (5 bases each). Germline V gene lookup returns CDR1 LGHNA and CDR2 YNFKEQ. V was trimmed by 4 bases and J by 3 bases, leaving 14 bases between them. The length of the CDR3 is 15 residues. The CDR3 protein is CASSLSRGRTDTQYF. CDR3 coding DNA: TGTGCCAGCAGCCTTTCGAGGGGAAGGACAGATACGCAGTATTTT.

The CDR3 nucleotides read TGTGCCAGCATGGAGGAGGAGACCCAGTACTTC. This sequence encodes CASMEEETQYF. The chain is built from TRBV10-3 and TRBJ2-5; TRBD2 is a possible D gene (5 bases). V lost 10 bases and J 5 bases, leaving 11 bases between the germline ends. Germline V lookup: CDR1 ENHRY, CDR2 SYGVKD. The CDR3 has 11 amino acids.

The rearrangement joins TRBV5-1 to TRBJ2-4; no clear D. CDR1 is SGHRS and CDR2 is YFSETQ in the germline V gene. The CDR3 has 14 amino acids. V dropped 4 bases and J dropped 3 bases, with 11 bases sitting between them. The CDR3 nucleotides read TGCGCCAGCAGCCCGTCGGGTGGCAAAAACATTCAGTACTTC. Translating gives CASSPSGGKNIQYF.

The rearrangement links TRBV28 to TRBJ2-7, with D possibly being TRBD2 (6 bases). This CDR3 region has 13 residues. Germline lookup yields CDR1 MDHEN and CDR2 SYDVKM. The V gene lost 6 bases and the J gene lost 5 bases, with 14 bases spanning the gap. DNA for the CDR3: TGTGCCAGCAGGCCCGGGGGACTCCACGAGCAGTACGTC. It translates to CASRPGGLHEQYV.

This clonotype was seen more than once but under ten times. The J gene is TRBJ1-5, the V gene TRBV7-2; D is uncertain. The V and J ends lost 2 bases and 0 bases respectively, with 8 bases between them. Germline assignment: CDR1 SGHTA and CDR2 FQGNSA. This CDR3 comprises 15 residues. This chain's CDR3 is CASSLWAGSNQPQHF. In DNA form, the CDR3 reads TGTGCCAGCAGCTTATGGGCCGGTAGCAATCAGCCCCAGCATTTT.

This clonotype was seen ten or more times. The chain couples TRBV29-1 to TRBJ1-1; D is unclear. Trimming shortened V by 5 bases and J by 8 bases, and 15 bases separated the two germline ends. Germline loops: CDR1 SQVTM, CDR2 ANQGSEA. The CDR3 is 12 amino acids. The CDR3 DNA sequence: TGCAGCGTTTGTTCCCAAACCCCCGAAGCTTTCTTT. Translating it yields CSVCSQTPEAFF.

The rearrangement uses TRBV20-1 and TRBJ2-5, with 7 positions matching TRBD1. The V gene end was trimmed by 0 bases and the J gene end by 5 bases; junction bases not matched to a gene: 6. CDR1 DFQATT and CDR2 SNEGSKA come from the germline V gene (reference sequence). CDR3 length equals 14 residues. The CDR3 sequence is CSARDFRGTETQYF. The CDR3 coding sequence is TGCAGTGCTAGAGACTTCAGGGGGACGGAGACCCAGTACTTC.

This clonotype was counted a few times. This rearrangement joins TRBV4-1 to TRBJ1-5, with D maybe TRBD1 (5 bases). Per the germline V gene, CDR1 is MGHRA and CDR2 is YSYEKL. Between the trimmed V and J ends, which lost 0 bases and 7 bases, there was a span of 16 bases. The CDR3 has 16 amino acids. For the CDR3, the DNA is TGCGCCAGCAGCCAAGACCGGGGGGTCCGAGTACAGCCCCAGCATTTT. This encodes CASSQDRGVRVQPQHF.

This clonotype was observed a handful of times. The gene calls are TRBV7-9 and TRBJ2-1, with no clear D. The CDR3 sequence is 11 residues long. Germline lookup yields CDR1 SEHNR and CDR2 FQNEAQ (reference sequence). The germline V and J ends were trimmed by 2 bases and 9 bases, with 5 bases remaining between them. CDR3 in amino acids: CASSLLSEQFF. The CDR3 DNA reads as TGTGCCAGCAGCTTATTAAGTGAGCAGTTCTTC.

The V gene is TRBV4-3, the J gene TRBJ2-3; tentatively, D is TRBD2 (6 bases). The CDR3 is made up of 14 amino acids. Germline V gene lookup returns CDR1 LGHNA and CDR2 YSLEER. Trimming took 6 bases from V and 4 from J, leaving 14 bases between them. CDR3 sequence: CASSFIWGADTQYF. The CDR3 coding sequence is TGCGCCAGCAGTTTCATTTGGGGGGCAGATACGCAGTATTTT.

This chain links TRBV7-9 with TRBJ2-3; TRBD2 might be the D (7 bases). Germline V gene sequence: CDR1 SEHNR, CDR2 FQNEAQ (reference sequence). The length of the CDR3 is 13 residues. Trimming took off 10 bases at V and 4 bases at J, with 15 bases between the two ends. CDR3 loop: CATGRGASDTQYF. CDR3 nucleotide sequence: TGTGCCACAGGACGGGGGGCCTCAGATACGCAGTATTTT. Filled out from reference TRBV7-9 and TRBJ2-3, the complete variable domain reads DTGVSQNPRHKITKRGQNVTFRCDPISEHNRLYWYRQTLGQGPEFLTYFQNEAQLEKSRLLSDRFSAERPKGSFSTLEIQRTEQGDSAMYLCATGRGASDTQYFGPGTRLTVL.

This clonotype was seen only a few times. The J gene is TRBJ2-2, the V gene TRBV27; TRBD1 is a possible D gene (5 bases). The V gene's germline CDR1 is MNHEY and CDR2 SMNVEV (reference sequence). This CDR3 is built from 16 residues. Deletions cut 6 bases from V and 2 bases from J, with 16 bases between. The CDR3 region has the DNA TGTGCCAGCAGCCAAGTCGAAGACAGCAACACCGGGGAGCTGTTTTTT. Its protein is CASSQVEDSNTGELFF.

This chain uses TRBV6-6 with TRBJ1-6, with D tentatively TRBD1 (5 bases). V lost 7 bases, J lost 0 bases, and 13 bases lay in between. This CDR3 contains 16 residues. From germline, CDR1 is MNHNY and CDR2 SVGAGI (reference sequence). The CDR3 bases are TGTGCCAGCACCCGGGGCGTTGGCTCCTATAATTCACCCCTCCACTTT. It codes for CASTRGVGSYNSPLHF.

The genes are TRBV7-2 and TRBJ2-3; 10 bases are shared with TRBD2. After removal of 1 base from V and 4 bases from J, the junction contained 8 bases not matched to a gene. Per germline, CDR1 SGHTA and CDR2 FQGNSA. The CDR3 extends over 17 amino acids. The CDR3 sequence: CASSLGTSGVLPDTQYF. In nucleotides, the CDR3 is TGTGCCAGCAGCTTAGGCACTAGCGGGGTTTTGCCAGATACGCAGTATTTT.

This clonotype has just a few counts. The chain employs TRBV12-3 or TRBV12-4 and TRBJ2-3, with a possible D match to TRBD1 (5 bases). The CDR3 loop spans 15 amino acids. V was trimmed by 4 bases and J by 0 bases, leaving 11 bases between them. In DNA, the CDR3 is TGTGCCAGCAGTTCCTCCAGGGTCAGCACAGATACGCAGTATTTT. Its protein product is CASSSSRVSTDTQYF.

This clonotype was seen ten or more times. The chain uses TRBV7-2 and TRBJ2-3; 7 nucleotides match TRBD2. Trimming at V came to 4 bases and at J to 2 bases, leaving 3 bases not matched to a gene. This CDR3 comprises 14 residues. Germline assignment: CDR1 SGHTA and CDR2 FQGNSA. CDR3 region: CASSSGLVTDTQYF. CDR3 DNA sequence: TGTGCCAGCAGCTCCGGACTAGTCACAGATACGCAGTATTTT.

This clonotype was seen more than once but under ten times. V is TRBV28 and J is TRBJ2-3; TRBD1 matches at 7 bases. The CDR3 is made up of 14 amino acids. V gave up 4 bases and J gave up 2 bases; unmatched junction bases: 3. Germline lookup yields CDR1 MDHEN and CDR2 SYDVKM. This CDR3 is CASSSGQNTDTQYF. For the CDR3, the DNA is TGTGCCAGCAGTTCGGGACAGAACACAGATACGCAGTATTTT. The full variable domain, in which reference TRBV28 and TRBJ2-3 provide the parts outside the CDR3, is DVKVTQSSRYLVKRTGEKVFLECVQDMDHENMFWYRQDPGLGLRLIYFSYDVKMKEKGDIPEGYSVSREKKERFSLILESASTNQTSMYLCASSSGQNTDTQYFGPGTRLTVL.

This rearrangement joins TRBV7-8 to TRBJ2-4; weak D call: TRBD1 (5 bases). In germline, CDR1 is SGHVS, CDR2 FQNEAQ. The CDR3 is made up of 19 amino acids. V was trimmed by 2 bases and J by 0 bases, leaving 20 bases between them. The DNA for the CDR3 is TGTGCCAGCAGCTTACGCGACAGCACAATAAATATAGCCAAAAACATTCAGTACTTC. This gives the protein CASSLRDSTINIAKNIQYF.

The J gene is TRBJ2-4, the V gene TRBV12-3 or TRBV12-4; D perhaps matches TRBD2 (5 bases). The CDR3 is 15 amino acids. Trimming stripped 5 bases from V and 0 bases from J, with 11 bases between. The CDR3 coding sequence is TGTGCCAGCAGTCTGGGGAGTCTAGCCAAAAACATTCAGTACTTC. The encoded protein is CASSLGSLAKNIQYF.

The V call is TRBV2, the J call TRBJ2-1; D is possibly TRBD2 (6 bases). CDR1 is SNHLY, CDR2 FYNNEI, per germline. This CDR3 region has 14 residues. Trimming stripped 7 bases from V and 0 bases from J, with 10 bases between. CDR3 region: CASTRGISYNEQFF. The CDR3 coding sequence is TGTGCCAGCACTCGGGGGATCTCCTACAATGAGCAGTTCTTC.

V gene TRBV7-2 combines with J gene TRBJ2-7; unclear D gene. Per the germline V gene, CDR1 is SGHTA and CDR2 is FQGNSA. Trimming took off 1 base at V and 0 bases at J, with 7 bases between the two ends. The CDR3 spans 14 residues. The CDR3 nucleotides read TGTGCCAGCAGCTTAGGCGTCTTCTCCTACGAGCAGTACTTC. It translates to CASSLGVFSYEQYF.

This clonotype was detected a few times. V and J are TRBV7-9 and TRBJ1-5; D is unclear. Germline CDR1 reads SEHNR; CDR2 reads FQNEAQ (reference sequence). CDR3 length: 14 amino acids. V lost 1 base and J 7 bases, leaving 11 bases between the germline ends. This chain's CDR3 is CASSLEGRWQPQHF. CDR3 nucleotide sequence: TGTGCCAGCAGCTTAGAAGGCCGATGGCAGCCCCAGCATTTT.

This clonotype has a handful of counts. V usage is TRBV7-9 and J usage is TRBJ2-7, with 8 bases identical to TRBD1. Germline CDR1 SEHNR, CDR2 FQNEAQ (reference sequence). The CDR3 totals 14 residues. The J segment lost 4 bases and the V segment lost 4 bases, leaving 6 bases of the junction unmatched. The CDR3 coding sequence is TGTGCCAGCAGCTGGGCGGACAGGGAATACGAGCAGTACTTC. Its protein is CASSWADREYEQYF.

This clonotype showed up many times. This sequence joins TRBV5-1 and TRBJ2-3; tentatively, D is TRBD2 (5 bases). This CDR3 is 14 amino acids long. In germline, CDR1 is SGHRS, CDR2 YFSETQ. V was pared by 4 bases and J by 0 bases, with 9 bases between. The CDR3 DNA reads TGCGCCAGCAGCGGCGGGTATAGCACAGATACGCAGTATTTT. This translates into CASSGGYSTDTQYF.

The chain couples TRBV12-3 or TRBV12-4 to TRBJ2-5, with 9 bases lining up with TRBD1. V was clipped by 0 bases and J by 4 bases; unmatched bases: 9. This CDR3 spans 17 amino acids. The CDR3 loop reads CASSLAPGQGWGETQYF. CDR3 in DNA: TGTGCCAGCAGTTTAGCCCCGGGACAGGGCTGGGGAGAGACCCAGTACTTC.